This T cell receptor (beta chain) emerged from a study of OX40 agonist ivuxolimab in advanced cancers. Study-wide results and caveats: At 0.1 to 3.0 mg/kg and by week 6, clonal expansion occurred in CD4+ and CD8+ blood T cells.

With V trimmed by 5 bases and J by 10 bases, 9 bases remained unmatched. CDR3 size: 15 residues. Germline lookup yields CDR1 MNHEY and CDR2 SVGAGI. The method was immunoSEQ multiplex PCR; TCRdb's version includes in-frame clones alone and lacks a portion of them. The sample yields about 90,000 clones, nearly 90% seen once. Comments on this clone: What it recognizes is unknown.

This chain connects TRBV6-5 to TRBJ1-4; 11 bases align to TRBD1. This TCR was recovered from an adult with an advanced solid tumor such as melanoma, head and neck, liver or kidney cancer. Sequences were derived from CD4+ or CD8+ T cells sorted from blood, sampled in a trial of the OX40 agonist ivuxolimab. CDR3 nucleotides: TGTGCCAGCAGTGTGGACAGGGGGCGAGGGGGAAAACTGTTTTTT. Translating gives CASSVDRGRGGKLFF.